This T cell receptor (beta chain) derives from a study of OX40 agonist ivuxolimab in advanced cancers. Looking at the study overall: There were three patients with partial responses, one having hepatocellular carcinoma and two cutaneous melanoma.

Trimming took off 2 bases at V and 0 bases at J, with 11 bases between the two ends. This CDR3 has 15 residues. Per the germline V gene, CDR1 is SGHDT and CDR2 is YYEEEE. The table came from immunoSEQ multiplex PCR; TCRdb's copy has only in-frame clones and leaves some out. The sample has 20,000 or so clones, 70% to 80% seen once. Overall study results and limits: At 0.1 to 3.0 mg/kg, CD4+ and CD8+ blood T cells expanded clonally by week 6. Antigen specificity of clonally expanded peripheral T cells was not established.

As regards this clone: What it recognizes is unknown.

The sample in question was CD4+ or CD8+ T cells sorted from blood, obtained in a trial of the OX40 agonist ivuxolimab. This chain connects TRBV5-6 to TRBJ1-2, with D perhaps TRBD1 (5 bases). The origin of this receptor is an adult with an advanced solid tumor such as melanoma, head and neck, liver or kidney cancer. The CDR3 protein is CASSFSQVTNYGYTF. CDR3 DNA sequence: TGTGCCAGCAGCTTCTCACAGGTTACTAACTATGGCTACACCTTC.